This T cell receptor (beta chain) was captured in a study of OX40 agonist ivuxolimab in advanced cancers. The overall study: Prior anti-PD-1, anti-PD-L1 or anti-CTLA-4 therapy was allowed; approximately 41% had some. Study findings and constraints: More expanded clones were seen, on average, in CD8+ T cells than in CD4+.

Between the trimmed V and J ends, which lost 6 bases and 7 bases, there was a span of 21 bases. Per germline, CDR1 MDHEN and CDR2 SYDVKM. CDR3 length: 15 residues. Assay used: immunoSEQ multiplex PCR; TCRdb lists only in-frame clones, some missing. The table shows approximately 100,000 clones, with less than 95% occurring only once. As regards this clone: The antigen remains undetermined.

The clonotype originates from an adult with an advanced solid tumor such as melanoma, head and neck, liver or kidney cancer. The chain joins TRBV28 to TRBJ1-2; D is possibly TRBD1 (5 bases). The sequences come from CD4+ or CD8+ T cells sorted from blood, collected in a trial of the OX40 agonist ivuxolimab. CDR3 region: CASSRLAVRGTGYTF. The CDR3 DNA sequence: TGTGCCAGCAGCCGCCTTGCGGTCCGCGGGACTGGCTACACCTTC.